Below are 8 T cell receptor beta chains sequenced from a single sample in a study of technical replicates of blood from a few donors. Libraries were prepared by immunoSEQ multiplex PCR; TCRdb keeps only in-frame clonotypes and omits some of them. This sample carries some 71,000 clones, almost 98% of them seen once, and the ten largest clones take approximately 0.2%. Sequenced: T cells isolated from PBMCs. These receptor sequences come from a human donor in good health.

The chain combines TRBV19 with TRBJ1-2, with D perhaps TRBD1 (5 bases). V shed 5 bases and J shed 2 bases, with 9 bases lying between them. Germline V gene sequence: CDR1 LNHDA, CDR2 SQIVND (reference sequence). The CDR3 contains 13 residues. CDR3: CASSWGGNYGYTF. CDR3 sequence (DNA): TGTGCCAGTAGTTGGGGGGGGAACTATGGCTACACCTTC. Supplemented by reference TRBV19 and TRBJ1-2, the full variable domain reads DGGITQSPKYLFRKEGQNVTLSCEQNLNHDAMYWYRQDPGQGLRLIYYSQIVNDFQKGDIAEGYSVSREKKESFPLTVTSAQKNPTAFYLCASSWGGNYGYTFGSGTRLTVV.

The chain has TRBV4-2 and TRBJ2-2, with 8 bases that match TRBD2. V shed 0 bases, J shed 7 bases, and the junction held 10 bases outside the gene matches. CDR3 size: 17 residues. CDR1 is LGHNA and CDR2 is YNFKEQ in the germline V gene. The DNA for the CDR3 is TGTGCCAGCAGCCAAGATTTTGAGCGGGAGTGGGTCGGGGAGCTGTTTTTT. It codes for CASSQDFEREWVGELFF.

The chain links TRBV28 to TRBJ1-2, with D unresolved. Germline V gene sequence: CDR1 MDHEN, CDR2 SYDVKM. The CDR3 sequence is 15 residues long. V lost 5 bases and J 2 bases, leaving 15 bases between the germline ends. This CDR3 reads CASSMISGSNYGYTF. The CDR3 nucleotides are TGTGCCAGCAGTATGATATCCGGGTCAAACTATGGCTACACCTTC.

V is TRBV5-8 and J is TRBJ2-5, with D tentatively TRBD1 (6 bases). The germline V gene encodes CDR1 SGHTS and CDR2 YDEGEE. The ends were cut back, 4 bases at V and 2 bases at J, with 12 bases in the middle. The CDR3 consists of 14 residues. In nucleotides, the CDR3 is TGTGCCAGCAGCCAGAAACAGGGACAAGAGACCCAGTACTTC. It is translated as CASSQKQGQETQYF.

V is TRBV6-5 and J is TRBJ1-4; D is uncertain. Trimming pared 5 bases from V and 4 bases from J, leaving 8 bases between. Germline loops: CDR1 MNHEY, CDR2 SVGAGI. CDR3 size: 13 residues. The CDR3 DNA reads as TGTGCCAGCAGTCTGTTCAGTAATGAAAAACTGTTTTTT. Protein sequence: CASSLFSNEKLFF.

CDR3 in DNA: TGTGCCAGCAGTTTTTGGCAGATGAACACTGAAGCTTTCTTT. It translates to CASSFWQMNTEAFF. V gene TRBV28 combines with J gene TRBJ1-1, with D unresolved. CDR3 length equals 14 residues. Germline CDR1 MDHEN, CDR2 SYDVKM. Trimming took 3 bases from V and 0 from J, leaving 8 bases between them.

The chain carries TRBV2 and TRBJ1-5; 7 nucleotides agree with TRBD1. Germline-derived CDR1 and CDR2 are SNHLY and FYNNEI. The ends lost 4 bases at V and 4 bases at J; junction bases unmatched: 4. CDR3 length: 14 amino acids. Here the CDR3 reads CASSATGRNQPQHF. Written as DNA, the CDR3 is TGTGCCAGCAGTGCGACAGGGCGAAATCAGCCCCAGCATTTT.

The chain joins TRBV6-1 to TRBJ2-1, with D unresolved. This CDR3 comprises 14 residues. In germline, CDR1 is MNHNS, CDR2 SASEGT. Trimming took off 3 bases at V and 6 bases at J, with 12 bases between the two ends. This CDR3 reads CASSEPAGPNEQFF. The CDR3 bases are TGTGCCAGCAGTGAGCCGGCAGGCCCCAATGAGCAGTTCTTC.